Shown below are 20 T cell receptor beta chains from a single sample sequenced in a study of blood T cell repertoires in COVID-19. Generated by immunoSEQ multiplex PCR, the TCRdb table keeps only in-frame clones and is missing some. The table has 90,000 to 150,000 clones, around nine tenths seen once. Sequenced material: peripheral blood. The receptors here all came from a woman in her forties or fifties with active or convalescent COVID-19.

This rearrangement joins TRBV19 to TRBJ1-1; D not certain. The CDR3 consists of 14 residues. In germline, CDR1 is LNHDA, CDR2 SQIVND (reference sequence). V lost 7 bases and J lost 7, with 19 bases in between. In DNA form, the CDR3 reads TGTGCCAGTAAGGCGGCGGAGCCCCTACTTGAAGCTTTCTTT. It codes for CASKAAEPLLEAFF.

The chain employs TRBV28 and TRBJ2-3; 7 bases match TRBD1. This CDR3 spans 15 amino acids. Per germline, CDR1 MDHEN and CDR2 SYDVKM. V lost 4 bases to trimming and J lost 0 bases; unmatched junction nucleotides: 4. This CDR3 is CASSSYRGSTDTQYF. As DNA, the CDR3 is TGTGCCAGCAGTTCCTACAGGGGAAGCACAGATACGCAGTATTTT.

V and J are TRBV4-2 and TRBJ1-3, with unresolved D. V dropped 0 bases and J dropped 5 bases, with 2 bases sitting between them. This CDR3 is built from 12 residues. CDR1 and CDR2 (germline): LGHNA, YNFKEQ. This chain's CDR3 is CASSQDRNTIYF. The CDR3 DNA is TGTGCCAGCAGCCAAGACAGAAACACCATATATTTT.

The J gene is TRBJ2-3, the V gene TRBV7-3; the D gene is possibly TRBD2 (5 bases). The CDR3 extends over 15 amino acids. The V end lost 5 bases, the J end lost 3 bases, and 15 bases lay between the germline ends. Per the germline V gene, CDR1 is SGHTA and CDR2 is FQGTGA. CDR3 coding DNA: TGTGCCAGCAGCCGCCGGGGTGCACGGACAGATACGCAGTATTTT. As protein: CASSRRGARTDTQYF.

In DNA form, the CDR3 reads TGTGCCATCTCGGGCAGGGACTATGGCTACACCTTC. Translation: CAISGRDYGYTF. This rearrangement joins TRBV10-3 to TRBJ1-2; maybe TRBD1 (5 bases). CDR1 is ENHRY and CDR2 is SYGVKD in the germline V gene. Trimming left V 8 bases short and J 3 bases short, with 10 bases between. The CDR3 runs 12 residues.

This clone turned up a few times. In DNA, the CDR3 is TGTGCCAGCAGCTCAACAGGGGGCCGGGAGACCCAGTACTTC. Translating it yields CASSSTGGRETQYF. This chain links TRBV7-9 with TRBJ2-5, with 9 bases fitting TRBD1. The trim removed 4 bases at V and 5 bases at J, leaving 5 bases unmatched. The CDR3 is made up of 14 amino acids. The germline CDR1 and CDR2 sequences are SEHNR and FQNEAQ (reference sequence).

The CDR3 is CSVKTGTMYTEAFF. CDR3 in DNA: TGCAGCGTTAAGACAGGGACCATGTACACTGAAGCTTTCTTT. The V and J genes are TRBV29-1 and TRBJ1-1, with 7 bases lining up with TRBD1. The V gene's germline CDR1 is SQVTM and CDR2 ANQGSEA. The CDR3 loop spans 14 amino acids. J gave up 3 bases and V 5 bases, and 9 bases lay outside the gene matches.

The chain combines TRBV2 with TRBJ1-1; D ambiguous. The CDR3 sequence is 12 residues long. Germline CDR1 SNHLY, CDR2 FYNNEI. Between the trimmed V and J ends, which lost 2 bases and 10 bases, there was a span of 11 bases. CDR3 protein: CASSESRQRAFF. The CDR3 DNA reads TGTGCCAGCAGTGAATCTAGGCAGCGAGCTTTCTTT.

This clone was detected only once. The chain recombines TRBV2 with TRBJ1-5; D unresolved. Germline V CDR1 and CDR2: SNHLY, FYNNEI. Trimming removed 6 bases at V and 4 bases at J, with 7 bases between. The CDR3 runs to 12 residues. DNA for the CDR3: TGTGCCAGCAGCTGGGAGAATCAGCCCCAGCATTTT. Residues: CASSWENQPQHF.

The rearrangement links TRBV5-8 to TRBJ1-2; D not resolved. The CDR3 is made up of 12 amino acids. Germline CDR1 is SGHTS and CDR2 is YDEGEE. V lost 7 bases and J lost 4, with 11 bases in between. The DNA for the CDR3 is TGTGCCAGCCTGGCGGTCGGCTATGGCTACACCTTC. It specifies CASLAVGYGYTF.

The rearrangement uses TRBV10-3 and TRBJ2-7; D gene ambiguous. Trimming pared 5 bases from V and 4 bases from J, leaving 15 bases between. The CDR3 covers 14 residues. CDR1 is ENHRY and CDR2 is SYGVKD in the germline V gene. CDR3 sequence (DNA): TGTGCCATCAGTCCCCAGTCTAGATTTTACGAGCAGTACTTC. Translated, it gives CAISPQSRFYEQYF.

The rearrangement uses TRBV6-6 and TRBJ1-5, with D tentatively TRBD1 (6 bases). The CDR3 consists of 16 residues. V lost 7 bases and J 0 bases, leaving 16 bases between the germline ends. The V gene's germline CDR1 is MNHNY and CDR2 SVGAGI (reference sequence). The CDR3 reads CASTYGRTASNQPQHF. The CDR3 nucleotides are TGTGCCAGCACCTACGGGCGGACAGCTAGCAATCAGCCCCAGCATTTT.

The chain couples TRBV7-2 to TRBJ2-1; the D gene is possibly TRBD2 (6 bases). Germline-derived CDR1 and CDR2 are SGHTA and FQGNSA. The V and J ends lost 2 bases and 8 bases respectively, with 22 bases between them. The CDR3 loop spans 17 amino acids. This CDR3 reads CASSLLGGVTGKDEQFF. The CDR3 DNA is TGTGCCAGCAGCTTATTGGGCGGGGTAACCGGTAAGGATGAGCAGTTCTTC.

Here the CDR3 reads CASGPGLATDTQYF. CDR3 DNA: TGTGCCAGCGGGCCGGGACTAGCGACAGATACGCAGTATTTT. This chain joins TRBV5-5 and TRBJ2-3, with 10 bases aligning to TRBD2. This CDR3 comprises 14 residues. Looked up from germline, CDR1 is SGHKS and CDR2 is YYEKEE (reference sequence). V lost 7 bases to trimming and J lost 3 bases; unmatched junction nucleotides: 5. The complete variable domain, with remaining parts taken from reference TRBV5-5 and TRBJ2-3, reads DAGVTQSPTHLIKTRGQQVTLRCSPISGHKSVSWYQQVLGQGPQFIFQYYEKEERGRGNFPDRFSARQFPNYSSELNVNALLLGDSALYLCASGPGLATDTQYFGPGTRLTVL.

The chain is built from TRBV19 and TRBJ2-5, with 12 bases identical to TRBD2. The ends lost 4 bases at V and 4 bases at J; junction bases unmatched: 4. Germline CDR1 and CDR2: LNHDA and SQIVND (reference sequence). The CDR3 has 15 residues. CDR3 amino acids: CASSTTSGSTETQYF. The CDR3 coding sequence is TGTGCCAGTAGTACGACTAGCGGGAGTACAGAGACCCAGTACTTC. The whole variable domain, remainder taken from reference TRBV19 and TRBJ2-5, is DGGITQSPKYLFRKEGQNVTLSCEQNLNHDAMYWYRQDPGQGLRLIYYSQIVNDFQKGDIAEGYSVSREKKESFPLTVTSAQKNPTAFYLCASSTTSGSTETQYFGPGTRLLVL.

The rearrangement joins TRBV28 to TRBJ1-2; a weak D match, TRBD1 (5 bases). Germline V gene data show CDR1 as MDHEN and CDR2 as SYDVKM. CDR3 size: 15 residues. Trimming removed 6 bases from V and 5 bases from J, with 19 bases in between. Here the CDR3 reads CASSPQPWRGYGYTF. The CDR3 nucleotides are TGTGCCAGCAGCCCTCAGCCATGGAGGGGTTATGGCTACACCTTC.

V usage is TRBV27 and J usage is TRBJ1-2; maybe TRBD1 (6 bases). V was trimmed by 5 bases and J by 8 bases, leaving 21 bases between them. CDR3 length: 15 amino acids. Germline CDR1 MNHEY, CDR2 SMNVEV (reference sequence). CDR3 loop: CASSRATTRGGGYTF. The CDR3 region has the DNA TGTGCCAGCAGTAGAGCTACGACCAGGGGTGGGGGCTACACCTTC.

This clone was recorded a few times. J is TRBJ2-7 and V is TRBV7-8; 8 nucleotides match TRBD2. Germline CDR1 is SGHVS and CDR2 is FQNEAQ. Trimming removed 5 bases from V and 4 bases from J; junction bases left unmatched: 1. This CDR3 spans 12 amino acids. This chain's CDR3 is CASSPGGYEQYF. As DNA, the CDR3 is TGTGCCAGCAGCCCGGGGGGGTACGAGCAGTACTTC.

The chain joins TRBV6-6 to TRBJ1-2; 7 bases line up with TRBD1. The J segment lost 4 bases and the V segment lost 11 bases, leaving 16 bases of the junction unmatched. CDR3 length: 15 amino acids. Germline values: CDR1 MNHNY, CDR2 SVGAGI (reference sequence). CDR3 DNA sequence: TGTGCCCCAGACCCGAGACCGGGACAGATCTATGGCTACACCTTC. Its protein product is CAPDPRPGQIYGYTF.

The J gene is TRBJ2-2, the V gene TRBV6-2 or TRBV6-3; the match to TRBD2 covers 12 bases. From germline, CDR1 is MNHEY and CDR2 SVGEGT. Losses at the gene ends were 2 bases for V and 6 bases for J; bases not matched to a gene: 4. The CDR3 has 16 amino acids. CDR3 coding DNA: TGTGCCAGCAGTTACCCTGGGACTAGCGGGTCCGGGGAGCTGTTTTTT. Protein: CASSYPGTSGSGELFF.